These 29 T cell receptor beta chains share one sample of origin, sequenced in a study of blood T cell repertoires in COVID-19. Produced via immunoSEQ multiplex PCR; TCRdb's table is partial and in-frame only. The sample includes roughly 56,000 clones, 70% to 90% seen only once; the top ten take about 14%. The sample was peripheral blood. Receptors were obtained from a human donor in a cohort sampled during active COVID-19.

V gene TRBV19 combines with J gene TRBJ1-2, with D tentatively TRBD1 (6 bases). The CDR3 is made up of 15 amino acids. Trimming shortened V by 3 bases and J by 6 bases, and 17 bases separated the two germline ends. Germline CDR1 LNHDA, CDR2 SQIVND (reference sequence). The CDR3 sequence is CASSMLKGKGDGYTF. DNA for the CDR3: TGTGCCAGTAGTATGTTGAAGGGGAAGGGGGATGGCTACACCTTC.

This sequence joins TRBV28 and TRBJ2-3, with 8 bases fitting TRBD1. The CDR3 extends over 14 amino acids. V trimming: 9 bases; J trimming: 3 bases; junction bases outside the gene matches: 8. The V gene's germline CDR1 is MDHEN and CDR2 SYDVKM. The CDR3 protein is CASTDRVETDTQYF. Written as DNA, the CDR3 is TGTGCCAGTACGGACAGGGTGGAGACAGATACGCAGTATTTT.

On this clone itself: This same CDR3 is encoded by further DNA sequences in the sample. This rearrangement joins TRBV28 to TRBJ2-7; 8 bases agree with TRBD1. With V trimmed by 2 bases and J by 3 bases, 3 bases remained unmatched. CDR3 length equals 14 residues. Germline values: CDR1 MDHEN, CDR2 SYDVKM. The DNA for the CDR3 is TGTGCCAGCAGTTTACGACAGGGGAGCTACGAGCAGTACTTC. It specifies CASSLRQGSYEQYF. The complete variable domain, with remaining parts taken from reference TRBV28 and TRBJ2-7, reads DVKVTQSSRYLVKRTGEKVFLECVQDMDHENMFWYRQDPGLGLRLIYFSYDVKMKEKGDIPEGYSVSREKKERFSLILESASTNQTSMYLCASSLRQGSYEQYFGPGTRLTVT.

This sequence joins TRBV6-2 or TRBV6-3 and TRBJ1-1; the match to TRBD1 covers 7 bases. Trimming cost V 2 bases and J 2 bases; bases outside gene matches: 2. There are 14 residues in the CDR3. Germline CDR1 reads MNHEY; CDR2 reads SVGEGT. The CDR3 reads CASSYTGANTEAFF. The CDR3 DNA sequence: TGTGCCAGCAGTTACACAGGGGCCAACACTGAAGCTTTCTTT.

The CDR3 loop reads CASRHTGSTGELFF. The CDR3 nucleotides are TGTGCCAGCAGGCATACAGGATCCACCGGGGAGCTGTTTTTT. The chain couples TRBV5-8 to TRBJ2-2; D may be TRBD1 (5 bases). This CDR3 has 14 amino acids. Trimming removed 5 bases at V and 4 bases at J, with 12 bases between. Germline V CDR1 and CDR2: SGHTS, YDEGEE.

The chain recombines TRBV7-3 with TRBJ1-5, with D possibly matching TRBD1 (6 bases). This CDR3 has 15 amino acids. Germline CDR1 and CDR2: SGHTA and FQGTGA. V gave up 3 bases and J gave up 0 bases, with 9 bases separating them. CDR3 in DNA: TGTGCCAGCAGCTTGACAGGTCATAGCAATCAGCCCCAGCATTTT. Amino acids: CASSLTGHSNQPQHF. Supplemented by reference TRBV7-3 and TRBJ1-5, the full variable domain reads GAGVSQTPSNKVTEKGKYVELRCDPISGHTALYWYRQSLGQGPEFLIYFQGTGAADDSGLPNDRFFAVRPEGSVSTLKIQRTERGDSAVYLCASSLTGHSNQPQHFGDGTRLSIL.

The J gene is TRBJ1-3, the V gene TRBV7-2; unclear D gene. There are 13 residues in the CDR3. Trimming took off 5 bases at V and 5 bases at J, with 10 bases between the two ends. CDR1 is SGHTA and CDR2 is FQGNSA in the germline V gene. As DNA, the CDR3 is TGTGCCAGCAGCCCGCGGGGTAGAAACACCATATATTTT. Translation: CASSPRGRNTIYF.

The J gene is TRBJ1-1, the V gene TRBV30, with 9 bases identical to TRBD1. The germline gives CDR1 GTSNPN, CDR2 SVGIG (reference sequence). CDR3 length equals 14 residues. CDR3 sequence (DNA): TGTGCTTTAAACGTCGGGACAGGGCGGACTGAAGCTTTCTTT. Translation gives CALNVGTGRTEAFF.

The chain combines TRBV5-6 with TRBJ2-1, with TRBD2 matching 16 bases. The V segment lost 6 bases and the J segment 2 bases; nucleotides outside the gene matches: 11. From germline, CDR1 is SGHDT and CDR2 YYEEEE. The CDR3 contains 19 residues. This CDR3 is CASTRPGLAGGGAYNEQFF. CDR3 DNA sequence: TGTGCCAGCACCCGACCGGGACTAGCGGGAGGGGGGGCCTACAATGAGCAGTTCTTC. Together with reference TRBV5-6 and TRBJ2-1, the CDR3 gives the full variable domain: DAGVTQSPTHLIKTRGQQVTLRCSPKSGHDTVSWYQQALGQGPQFIFQYYEEEERQRGNFPDRFSGHQFPNYSSELNVNALLLGDSALYLCASTRPGLAGGGAYNEQFFGPGTRLTVL.

The chain couples TRBV4-1 to TRBJ1-1; 9 bases are shared with TRBD1. The CDR3 totals 14 residues. V lost 3 bases, J lost 8 bases, and 7 bases stayed unmatched. The germline V gene encodes CDR1 MGHRA and CDR2 YSYEKL. CDR3: CASSHWGQGGEAFF. Written as DNA, the CDR3 is TGCGCCAGCAGCCACTGGGGACAGGGAGGAGAAGCTTTCTTT.

This clone was recorded once. The chain has TRBV6-2 or TRBV6-3 and TRBJ2-3; no definite D call. The CDR3 covers 15 residues. Germline V gives CDR1 MNHEY, CDR2 SVGEGT. V was clipped by 3 bases and J by 0 bases, with 10 bases between them. Here the CDR3 reads CASSYWLTSTDTQYF. CDR3 DNA: TGTGCCAGCAGTTATTGGTTAACTAGCACAGATACGCAGTATTTT.

This chain links TRBV4-2 with TRBJ2-1, with TRBD2 identical over 7 bases. V lost 4 bases and J lost 13; bases outside the gene matches: 16. CDR3 length equals 15 residues. Germline loops: CDR1 LGHNA, CDR2 YNFKEQ. The CDR3 DNA is TGTGCCAGCAGCCTTAGAAGGCGGGAGATCGGAGGACAGTTCTTC. Protein: CASSLRRREIGGQFF.

This clone was found once. The chain has TRBV30 and TRBJ1-4, with D maybe TRBD1 (6 bases). Germline values: CDR1 GTSNPN, CDR2 SVGIG (reference sequence). Trimming removed 0 bases from V and 3 bases from J, with 11 bases in between. This CDR3 has 15 amino acids. The CDR3 DNA sequence: TGTGCCTGGAGTGTCCGGACAGATCCTAATGAAAAACTGTTTTTT. Its translation is CAWSVRTDPNEKLFF.

This chain uses TRBV29-1 with TRBJ2-3; no firm D call. Germline assignment: CDR1 SQVTM and CDR2 ANQGSEA. This CDR3 has 10 amino acids. The V end lost 7 bases, the J end lost 8 bases, and 10 bases lay between the germline ends. The CDR3 DNA sequence: TGCAGCGGCCGTGGTAGTACGCAGTATTTT. Translating gives CSGRGSTQYF.

The rearrangement joins TRBV7-2 to TRBJ1-2; D is unclear. Trimming took 4 bases from V and 5 from J, leaving 11 bases between them. CDR3 length equals 13 residues. Germline V gene lookup returns CDR1 SGHTA and CDR2 FQGNSA. Here the CDR3 reads CASSSDGRYGYTF. Written as DNA, the CDR3 is TGTGCCAGCAGCTCTGACGGGAGATATGGCTACACCTTC.

The V call is TRBV4-1, the J call TRBJ2-7; 8 bases map to TRBD2. The V and J ends lost 4 bases and 4 bases, in that order; junction bases with no gene match: 12. Germline V lookup: CDR1 MGHRA, CDR2 YSYEKL. The CDR3 length is 16 residues. The CDR3 DNA sequence: TGCGCCAGCAGCCGGATGAGCGGGAGTAGAGGTTACGAGCAGTACTTC. The encoded protein is CASSRMSGSRGYEQYF.

The V and J genes are TRBV3-1 (or the pseudogene TRBV3-2) and TRBJ1-3; a weak D match, TRBD1 (6 bases). The germline V gene has CDR1 LGHDT and CDR2 YNNKEL (reference sequence). V was pared by 3 bases and J by 1 base, with 19 bases between. This CDR3 contains 18 residues. As DNA, the CDR3 is TGTGCCAGCAGCCACCAAATTACAGGGAGCCCTTCTGGAAACACCATATATTTT. This encodes CASSHQITGSPSGNTIYF.

This chain uses TRBV28 with TRBJ2-7; 8 nucleotides line up with TRBD1. CDR3 length equals 16 residues. Trimming cost V 6 bases and J 3 bases; bases outside gene matches: 13. Germline CDR1 is MDHEN and CDR2 is SYDVKM. CDR3 loop: CASSTPTGGQSYEQYF. CDR3 nucleotides: TGTGCCAGCAGCACTCCCACAGGGGGTCAAAGCTACGAGCAGTACTTC.

The chain recombines TRBV18 with TRBJ1-2; 9 positions agree with TRBD1. Germline CDR1 is KGHSH and CDR2 is LQKENI. The CDR3 covers 15 residues. Trimming took 1 base from V and 7 from J; bases not matched to a gene: 7. The DNA for the CDR3 is TGTGCCAGCTCACCACTGGGACAGGGTAAGCTTGGCTACACCTTC. Its translation: CASSPLGQGKLGYTF.

This clone appeared a few times. V usage is TRBV4-3 and J usage is TRBJ2-4; 10 bases are shared with TRBD2. CDR3 size: 16 residues. V trimming: 4 bases; J trimming: 0 bases; junction bases outside the gene matches: 3. CDR1 LGHNA and CDR2 YSLEER come from the germline V gene. The CDR3 DNA sequence: TGCGCCAGCAGCCTAACTAGCGGGATAGCCAAAAACATTCAGTACTTC. Translation: CASSLTSGIAKNIQYF.

This CDR3 reads CATTGPGVSEAFF. The DNA of the CDR3 is TGCGCCACCACCGGTCCGGGAGTCTCTGAAGCTTTCTTT. The rearrangement joins TRBV5-1 to TRBJ1-1; D unclear. Trimming stripped 9 bases from V and 6 bases from J, with 18 bases between. CDR1 is SGHRS, CDR2 YFSETQ, per germline. CDR3 length: 13 residues.

The chain combines TRBV7-9 with TRBJ2-1; a weak D match, TRBD2 (5 bases). Germline-derived CDR1 and CDR2 are SEHNR and FQNEAQ (reference sequence). The CDR3 contains 15 residues. The ends were cut back, 3 bases at V and 0 bases at J, with 9 bases in the middle. CDR3 sequence (DNA): TGTGCCAGCAGCTTTAGACTAAGCTCCTACAATGAGCAGTTCTTC. The encoded protein is CASSFRLSSYNEQFF.

V gene TRBV20-1 combines with J gene TRBJ1-5; 7 bases agree with TRBD1. The CDR3 totals 16 residues. In germline, CDR1 is DFQATT, CDR2 SNEGSKA (reference sequence). Trimming cost V 3 bases and J 1 base; bases outside gene matches: 9. The CDR3 DNA is TGCAGTGCTAGTGCGGGACAGCATGTAAGCAATCAGCCCCAGCATTTT. Translated: CSASAGQHVSNQPQHF.

The J gene is TRBJ2-7, the V gene TRBV5-8; the match to TRBD1 covers 7 bases. CDR1 is SGHTS, CDR2 YDEGEE, per germline. The V segment lost 3 bases and the J segment 5 bases; nucleotides outside the gene matches: 14. The CDR3 has 16 amino acids. DNA of the CDR3: TGTGCCAGCAGCTCATTTAGGGGGCGCGATGATCACGAGCAGTACTTC. Protein product: CASSSFRGRDDHEQYF.

V usage is TRBV7-2 and J usage is TRBJ2-1; D is undetermined. Deletions cut 2 bases from V and 6 bases from J, with 8 bases between. Germline V gene data show CDR1 as SGHTA and CDR2 as FQGNSA. The CDR3 contains 13 residues. CDR3 loop: CASSLSGINEQFF. CDR3 coding DNA: TGTGCCAGCAGCTTATCAGGAATCAATGAGCAGTTCTTC.

The CDR3 spells CASSEFGSRNTGELFF. Written as DNA, the CDR3 is TGCGCCAGCAGTGAGTTTGGCTCAAGAAACACCGGGGAGCTGTTTTTT. The V gene is TRBV10-1, the J gene TRBJ2-2; D not certain. Between the trimmed V and J ends, which lost 1 base and 2 bases, there was a span of 11 bases. The germline V gene encodes CDR1 WNHNN and CDR2 SYGVQD (reference sequence). The CDR3 runs 16 residues.

The V call is TRBV5-1, the J call TRBJ2-4; TRBD1 matches 8 bases. With V trimmed by 2 bases and J by 0 bases, 4 bases remained unmatched. The CDR3 covers 16 residues. CDR1 is SGHRS and CDR2 is YFSETQ in the germline V gene. CDR3: CASSFGQGVAKNIQYF. DNA of the CDR3: TGCGCCAGCAGCTTCGGACAGGGAGTAGCCAAAAACATTCAGTACTTC.

CDR3 loop: CASSPQALLGGQYF. As DNA, the CDR3 is TGTGCCAGCAGTCCCCAGGCCCTTTTAGGTGGGCAGTACTTC. The chain links TRBV27 to TRBJ2-7; D not certain. The V and J ends lost 5 bases and 9 bases respectively, with 20 bases between them. Germline V lookup: CDR1 MNHEY, CDR2 SMNVEV (reference sequence). The CDR3 totals 14 residues.

V is TRBV12-3 or TRBV12-4 and J is TRBJ1-2; D is unresolved. CDR3 length: 13 residues. Trimming pared 7 bases from V and 2 bases from J, leaving 11 bases between. The DNA for the CDR3 is TGTGCCAGCACCTTTGACGGGAACTATGGCTACACCTTC. Translation: CASTFDGNYGYTF.